Listed here are 14 T cell receptor beta chains from one sample, sequenced in a study of CD8 T cells in Susac syndrome. RNA in amounts of about 0.5 to 1 ug was reverse transcribed with random hexamers. MiXCR, applied by TCRdb to the immunoSEQ multiplex PCR reads, yields one record per CDR3 protein. The data contain around 220,000 distinct CDR3 sequences, approximately 90% of them seen just once; the ten biggest clones take up about 0.12%. Material: CD8+ T cells from PBMCs. Receptor source: a human donor with multiple sclerosis.

The rearrangement joins TRBV11-1 to TRBJ2-1, with 11 bases that match TRBD2. The germline CDR1 and CDR2 sequences are SGHAT and FQDESV (reference sequence). The J segment lost 3 bases and the V segment lost 0 bases, leaving 13 bases of the junction unmatched. The CDR3 is 20 residues long. This CDR3 is CASSLAAPPTSGARYNEQFF. CDR3 nucleotides: TGTGCCAGCAGCTTAGCCGCCCCGCCGACTAGCGGGGCGCGCTACAATGAGCAGTTCTTC.

V usage is TRBV7-2 and J usage is TRBJ2-1; 15 nucleotides match TRBD2. This CDR3 is 18 amino acids long. Germline V gene sequence: CDR1 SGHTA, CDR2 FQGNSA. Unmatched junction bases numbered 10, after V lost 5 bases and J lost 5 bases. In DNA, the CDR3 is TGTGCCAGCAGCCCGGGACTAGCGGGAGGACCGTTTCACAATGAGCAGTTCTTC. It specifies CASSPGLAGGPFHNEQFF.

The rearrangement joins TRBV6-1 to TRBJ2-2, with D perhaps TRBD1 (5 bases). V was shortened by 2 bases and J by 1 base, with 11 bases between the two germline ends. The germline CDR1 and CDR2 sequences are MNHNS and SASEGT. This CDR3 contains 16 residues. This CDR3 reads CASSEPGPVNTGELFF. DNA for the CDR3: TGTGCCAGCAGTGAACCAGGGCCGGTGAACACCGGGGAGCTGTTTTTT.

The chain has TRBV7-8 and TRBJ2-3, with 9 bases that match TRBD2. The V segment lost 5 bases and the J segment 1 base; nucleotides outside the gene matches: 13. Germline V lookup: CDR1 SGHVS, CDR2 FQNEAQ. CDR3 length: 18 residues. The CDR3 sequence is CASSLTNIAGEGTDTQYF. The CDR3 DNA follows: TGTGCCAGCAGCCTTACGAATATAGCGGGGGAGGGCACAGATACGCAGTATTTT.

The chain employs TRBV7-9 and TRBJ2-1; D is unclear. Trimming removed 2 bases from V and 5 bases from J, with 16 bases in between. From germline, CDR1 is SEHNR and CDR2 FQNEAQ (reference sequence). There are 16 residues in the CDR3. The CDR3 is CASSLPPSEYNNEQFF. The CDR3 bases are TGTGCCAGCAGCTTACCCCCTTCGGAATATAACAATGAGCAGTTCTTC.

CDR3 region: CATSRGAQHSILTGELFF. In DNA, the CDR3 is TGTGCCACCAGCAGAGGGGCCCAGCATTCCATCCTAACCGGGGAGCTGTTTTTT. The chain has TRBV15 and TRBJ2-2, with D uncertain. The CDR3 consists of 18 residues. V was trimmed by 1 base and J by 5 bases, leaving 20 bases between them. In germline, CDR1 is LNHNV, CDR2 YYDKDF (reference sequence).

The chain's CDR3 is CASSSGDSSGFQETQYF. Here the CDR3 DNA reads TGTGCCAGCAGCTCGGGTGACAGCAGCGGGTTCCAAGAGACCCAGTACTTC. V is TRBV7-9 and J is TRBJ2-5, with D maybe TRBD2 (6 bases). CDR1 and CDR2 from the germline V gene are SEHNR and FQNEAQ (reference sequence). CDR3 size: 17 residues. V was shortened by 4 bases and J by 1 base, with 19 bases between the two germline ends.

J is TRBJ2-2 and V is TRBV29-1; perhaps TRBD1 as D (6 bases). Trimming stripped 6 bases from V and 5 bases from J, with 22 bases between. Per the germline V gene, CDR1 is SQVTM and CDR2 is ANQGSEA. CDR3 size: 16 residues. CDR3 sequence reads: CSVAGTPPARTGELFF. The CDR3 DNA reads as TGCAGCGTCGCCGGGACACCCCCCGCGCGGACCGGGGAGCTGTTTTTT.

The CDR3 loop reads CASSPPTVERRDEQFF. CDR3 nucleotides: TGTGCCAGCAGCCCCCCGACCGTAGAACGAAGGGATGAGCAGTTCTTC. This rearrangement joins TRBV7-9 to TRBJ2-1; D is unclear. The CDR3 has 16 residues. Germline V gives CDR1 SEHNR, CDR2 FQNEAQ (reference sequence). Trimming cost V 5 bases and J 8 bases, with 22 bases left between them. Supplemented by reference TRBV7-9 and TRBJ2-1, the full variable domain reads DTGVSQNPRHKITKRGQNVTFRCDPISEHNRLYWYRQTLGQGPEFLTYFQNEAQLEKSRLLSDRFSAERPKGSFSTLEIQRTEQGDSAMYLCASSPPTVERRDEQFFGPGTRLTVL.

On this clonotype itself: A junction end diverges from the germline sequence, so it may reflect a read error. The CDR3 coding sequence is TGTGCCAGCAGTGAGCCAGGTGGGTCTGAGGCTTTCTTT. Protein sequence: CASSEPGGSEAFF. The chain combines TRBV12-3 or TRBV12-4 with TRBJ1-1; D is uncertain. The CDR3 consists of 13 residues.

The chain has TRBV2 and TRBJ2-1, with D possibly TRBD1 on 6 matching bases. V lost 8 bases to trimming and J lost 2 bases, with 13 bases between them. CDR1 is SNHLY and CDR2 is FYNNEI in the germline V gene. The CDR3 length is 14 residues. The CDR3 loop is CASQGPVAYNEQFF. The CDR3 DNA is TGTGCCAGCCAGGGGCCCGTGGCCTACAATGAGCAGTTCTTC.

This clonotype was counted once. The rearrangement links TRBV4-3 to TRBJ1-5; 7 nucleotides align to TRBD1. CDR3 length: 16 amino acids. The ends lost 0 bases at V and 3 bases at J; junction bases unmatched: 5. Germline loops: CDR1 LGHNA, CDR2 YSLEER. DNA for the CDR3: TGCGCCAGCAGCCAAGAAACAGGGGCAGTCAATCAGCCCCAGCATTTT. Its translation is CASSQETGAVNQPQHF.

The V and J genes are TRBV4-1 and TRBJ2-7; D might be TRBD1 (6 bases). CDR1 is MGHRA, CDR2 YSYEKL, per germline. CDR3 length equals 14 residues. Trimming removed 3 bases from V and 2 bases from J, with 11 bases in between. The CDR3 coding sequence is TGCGCCAGCAGCCACCTAGGACAGCCCTACGAGCAGTACTTC. Protein sequence: CASSHLGQPYEQYF.

This rearrangement joins TRBV12-3 or TRBV12-4 to TRBJ2-1, with 11 nucleotides matching TRBD2. V was pared by 6 bases and J by 6 bases, with 13 bases of the junction left unmatched. The CDR3 consists of 17 residues. CDR3 amino acids: CASSQFGSGRGGNEQFF. The CDR3 coding sequence is TGTGCCAGCAGCCAATTTGGTAGCGGGAGGGGAGGCAATGAGCAGTTCTTC.